What follows are 32 T cell receptor beta chains derived from one specimen sequenced in a study of CD8 T cells in ankylosing spondylitis. Each CDR3 protein is one row after TCRdb ran MiXCR on the 5' RACE reads. The data hold about 220,000 distinct CDR3 sequences, with more than 25% observed a single time. Sequencing input: blood, either unsorted or a sorted T cell fraction (not recorded which). Receptor source: a male donor with ankylosing spondylitis or in good health (not recorded which).

V gene TRBV3-1 combines with J gene TRBJ1-1; D unresolved. The length of the CDR3 is 14 residues. CDR1 is LGHDT, CDR2 YNNKEL, per germline (reference sequence). V lost 1 base to trimming and J lost 0 bases, with 6 bases between them. The CDR3 nucleotides read TGTGCCAGCAGCCAAGCGCTCGTGAACACTGAAGCTTTCTTT. Translated: CASSQALVNTEAFF.

The J gene is TRBJ2-5, the V gene TRBV4-2; D might be TRBD2 (6 bases). Trimming cost V 0 bases and J 5 bases, with 13 bases left between them. There are 15 residues in the CDR3. Germline values: CDR1 LGHNA, CDR2 YNFKEQ. The CDR3 region is CASSQDLGSRETQYF. The CDR3 DNA is TGTGCCAGCAGCCAAGATCTCGGGAGTAGGGAGACCCAGTACTTC.

This chain uses TRBV20-1 with TRBJ2-1; D remains ambiguous. Germline loops: CDR1 DFQATT, CDR2 SNEGSKA (reference sequence). CDR3 length equals 14 residues. Trimming removed 3 bases at V and 7 bases at J, with 16 bases between. CDR3: CSASYTFGWNEQFF. In nucleotides, the CDR3 is TGCAGTGCTAGTTACACCTTTGGGTGGAATGAGCAGTTCTTC.

The chain carries TRBV4-2 and TRBJ1-6, with unresolved D. Trimming pared 4 bases from V and 11 bases from J, leaving 21 bases between. The CDR3 is 16 residues long. Per germline, CDR1 LGHNA and CDR2 YNFKEQ. CDR3 nucleotide sequence: TGTGCCAGCAGCCCAAACGTCGGGGTGCTTCATACACCCCTCCACTTT. It yields the protein CASSPNVGVLHTPLHF.

This clonotype was seen at least ten times. The gene calls are TRBV6-1 and TRBJ2-7, with TRBD1 matching over 9 bases. V gave up 5 bases and J gave up 3 bases; unmatched junction bases: 8. From germline, CDR1 is MNHNS and CDR2 SASEGT. The CDR3 is made up of 15 amino acids. CDR3 in DNA: TGTGCCAGCAGTCCGTGGGACAGGGATTACTACGAGCAGTACTTC. This codes for CASSPWDRDYYEQYF.

This sequence joins TRBV20-1 and TRBJ2-7, with TRBD2 matching 10 bases. With V trimmed by 1 base and J by 7 bases, 19 bases remained unmatched. Germline V lookup: CDR1 DFQATT, CDR2 SNEGSKA (reference sequence). CDR3 length: 18 amino acids. For the CDR3, the DNA is TGCAGTGCTAGAGGCACGGGGTATCGGCTAGCGGGAGCTAAAGAGCAGTACTTC. Translating gives CSARGTGYRLAGAKEQYF.

The CDR3 nucleotides are TGCAGCGTGCTGGGACTAGCGGGAGGGCCAGATACGCAGTATTTT. This sequence encodes CSVLGLAGGPDTQYF. The V gene is TRBV29-1, the J gene TRBJ2-3; 16 bases line up with TRBD2. Per the germline V gene, CDR1 is SQVTM and CDR2 is ANQGSEA. This CDR3 has 15 amino acids. V was clipped by 6 bases and J by 4 bases; unmatched bases: 4.

In this sample, this clonotype turned up a few times. The rearrangement joins TRBV18 to TRBJ2-7, with D possibly being TRBD1 (8 bases). V was shortened by 8 bases and J by 2 bases, with 19 bases between the two germline ends. The CDR3 loop spans 15 amino acids. The germline V gene has CDR1 KGHSH and CDR2 LQKENI. CDR3 nucleotide sequence: TGTGCCAGCGCACGGGGGGACAGGACTACCTACGAGCAGTACTTC. Amino acids: CASARGDRTTYEQYF.

CDR3 loop: CSARDEQGGYQETQYF. The CDR3 nucleotides read TGCAGTGCTAGAGATGAGCAGGGGGGGTACCAAGAGACCCAGTACTTC. The V gene is TRBV20-1, the J gene TRBJ2-5; D may match TRBD1 or TRBD2 (7 bases each). This CDR3 spans 16 amino acids. Germline assignment: CDR1 DFQATT and CDR2 SNEGSKA (reference sequence). The V gene lost 0 bases and the J gene lost 0 bases, with 14 bases spanning the gap.

This clonotype was seen ten or more times. The chain carries TRBV20-1 and TRBJ2-7; 8 positions match TRBD2. J gave up 2 bases and V 7 bases, and 4 bases lay outside the gene matches. From germline, CDR1 is DFQATT and CDR2 SNEGSKA (reference sequence). The CDR3 is 12 residues long. CDR3 residues: CSGTGGPYEQYF. The CDR3 DNA is TGCAGTGGAACGGGAGGGCCCTACGAGCAGTACTTC.

In its sample, this clonotype was seen a few times. The gene calls are TRBV6-5 and TRBJ2-3, with TRBD2 matching 7 bases. Germline loops: CDR1 MNHEY, CDR2 SVGAGI. J lost 5 bases, V lost 2 bases, and 4 bases had no gene match. The CDR3 sequence is 14 residues long. CDR3: CASSYGQRGDTQYF. Written as DNA, the CDR3 is TGTGCCAGCAGTTACGGTCAGCGGGGAGATACGCAGTATTTT.

This clonotype was recorded at least ten times. V and J are TRBV5-6 and TRBJ2-3; no definite D call. V dropped 3 bases and J dropped 5 bases, with 13 bases sitting between them. The CDR3 runs to 14 residues. Germline CDR1 reads SGHDT; CDR2 reads YYEEEE. Here the CDR3 DNA reads TGTGCCAGCAGCTCTATCGACAAGCGAGATACGCAGTATTTT. Protein: CASSSIDKRDTQYF.

This clonotype was observed many times. The DNA of the CDR3 is TGTGCCATCAGTGCCCGGACTAGCGGGATGCCATTTGAGTACGAGCAGTACTTC. This gives the protein CAISARTSGMPFEYEQYF. V gene TRBV10-3 combines with J gene TRBJ2-7, with 12 bases that match TRBD2. CDR1 and CDR2 (germline): ENHRY, SYGVKD. V shed 4 bases, J shed 4 bases, and the junction held 14 bases outside the gene matches. The CDR3 sequence is 18 residues long.

V gene TRBV20-1 combines with J gene TRBJ1-5; D gene uncertain. The CDR3 is 16 amino acids. Germline CDR1 DFQATT, CDR2 SNEGSKA (reference sequence). V gave up 0 bases and J gave up 8 bases, with 20 bases separating them. The CDR3 loop reads CSAREPGGPSTEPQHF. The CDR3 DNA sequence: TGCAGTGCTAGAGAACCCGGTGGCCCCTCGACGGAGCCCCAGCATTTT.

This clonotype appeared a few times. The chain uses TRBV7-2 and TRBJ2-5; 7 bases match TRBD1. The length of the CDR3 is 15 residues. The germline CDR1 and CDR2 sequences are SGHTA and FQGNSA. V trimming: 4 bases; J trimming: 1 base; junction bases outside the gene matches: 6. CDR3 in DNA: TGTGCCAGCAGCTCTTCCCGGACAGGCCAAGAGACCCAGTACTTC. Encoded protein: CASSSSRTGQETQYF.

This clonotype was found a few times. The V call is TRBV20-1, the J call TRBJ2-4; 11 bases are shared with TRBD2. The CDR3 totals 16 residues. Germline V gene sequence: CDR1 DFQATT, CDR2 SNEGSKA (reference sequence). V shed 6 bases, J shed 7 bases, and the junction held 14 bases outside the gene matches. The CDR3 loop is CSAIGRGLAVNNIQYF. The CDR3 nucleotides are TGCAGTGCCATCGGTCGGGGACTAGCGGTTAACAACATTCAGTACTTC.

The table lists this clonotype with many counts. CDR3 in amino acids: CASSFVLGHNYGYTF. CDR3 nucleotides: TGTGCCAGCAGTTTTGTCTTAGGACACAACTATGGCTACACCTTC. The chain couples TRBV12-3 or TRBV12-4 to TRBJ1-2; tentative D call: TRBD1 (5 bases). V lost 3 bases and J 2 bases, leaving 13 bases between the germline ends. The CDR3 contains 15 residues.

This clonotype was detected ten times or more. This chain links TRBV12-3 or TRBV12-4 with TRBJ1-6, with D maybe TRBD1 (5 bases). V lost 6 bases, J lost 14 bases, and 11 bases lay in between. This CDR3 contains 11 residues. The CDR3 region is CASSLGEALHF. CDR3 nucleotide sequence: TGTGCCAGCAGCTTGGGGGAGGCCCTCCACTTT.

This clonotype occurred a few times. V is TRBV12-3 or TRBV12-4 and J is TRBJ1-1; 7 nucleotides align to TRBD1. V was pared by 6 bases and J by 1 base, with 8 bases of the junction left unmatched. The CDR3 is 15 residues long. The CDR3 protein is CASRPGQLGNTEAFF. CDR3 nucleotide sequence: TGTGCCAGCAGACCGGGACAGTTAGGGAACACTGAAGCTTTCTTT.

The rearrangement links TRBV29-1 to TRBJ2-3; no clear D gene. Per the germline V gene, CDR1 is SQVTM and CDR2 is ANQGSEA. V was clipped by 8 bases and J by 0 bases, with 9 bases between them. This CDR3 has 12 amino acids. CDR3 sequence (DNA): TGCAGCTCTGGCCAGAGCACAGATACGCAGTATTTT. Its protein is CSSGQSTDTQYF.

This rearrangement joins TRBV25-1 to TRBJ2-3; the D gene is possibly TRBD1 (5 bases). This CDR3 has 12 amino acids. V lost 1 base and J lost 7, with 6 bases in between. Germline CDR1 MGHDK, CDR2 SYGVNS. CDR3 loop: CASSESGNTQYF. The CDR3 DNA reads TGTGCCAGCAGTGAATCAGGGAATACGCAGTATTTT.

This chain connects TRBV20-1 to TRBJ1-4; TRBD1 is a possible D gene (6 bases). V lost 0 bases and J lost 2, with 13 bases in between. Germline V gene lookup returns CDR1 DFQATT and CDR2 SNEGSKA (reference sequence). CDR3 length: 16 amino acids. The CDR3 sequence is CSARDIQGFTNEKLFF. DNA of the CDR3: TGCAGTGCTAGAGACATACAGGGTTTCACTAATGAAAAACTGTTTTTT.

V usage is TRBV20-1 and J usage is TRBJ1-2; D is undetermined. The V and J ends lost 4 bases and 4 bases respectively, with 7 bases between them. This CDR3 is 11 amino acids long. Germline CDR1 and CDR2: DFQATT and SNEGSKA (reference sequence). For the CDR3, the DNA is TGCAGTGCTACCAACGTCTATGGCTACACCTTC. The encoded protein is CSATNVYGYTF.

This clonotype was seen repeatedly, ten times or more. The chain recombines TRBV12-3 or TRBV12-4 with TRBJ2-1; tentatively, D is TRBD1 (5 bases). The germline V and J ends were trimmed by 6 bases and 6 bases, with 15 bases remaining between them. CDR3 length equals 14 residues. The CDR3 reads CASSPPGFFNEQFF. The CDR3 nucleotides are TGTGCCAGCAGCCCCCCAGGGTTTTTCAATGAGCAGTTCTTC.

The rearrangement joins TRBV20-1 to TRBJ2-1, with 8 nucleotides matching TRBD1. CDR1 and CDR2 from the germline V gene are DFQATT and SNEGSKA (reference sequence). The J segment lost 6 bases and the V segment lost 3 bases, leaving 7 bases of the junction unmatched. The CDR3 loop spans 14 amino acids. CDR3 loop: CSARGQGARNEQFF. CDR3 bases: TGCAGTGCTAGGGGGCAGGGGGCTCGCAATGAGCAGTTCTTC.

CDR3 in amino acids: CATTMTGVTGELFF. The CDR3 bases are TGTGCTACCACGATGACAGGGGTCACCGGGGAGCTGTTTTTT. The rearrangement uses TRBV6-1 and TRBJ2-2, with TRBD1 identical over 8 bases. The CDR3 totals 14 residues. CDR1 and CDR2 from the germline V gene are MNHNS and SASEGT.

This clonotype was seen repeatedly, ten times or more. The chain recombines TRBV6-1 with TRBJ2-1; D remains unclear. The CDR3 is 15 amino acids. The germline V gene has CDR1 MNHNS and CDR2 SASEGT. Trimming stripped 3 bases from V and 0 bases from J, with 9 bases between. The CDR3 nucleotides are TGTGCCAGCAGTGACAGTTCCCTCTCCTACAATGAGCAGTTCTTC. It yields the protein CASSDSSLSYNEQFF.

This clonotype was seen ten or more times. Here the CDR3 DNA reads TGCAGCGTTGAAGGGACTAGCGGGAGGCCAAGCACAGATACGCAGTATTTT. It yields the protein CSVEGTSGRPSTDTQYF. The rearrangement links TRBV29-1 to TRBJ2-3; 14 bases line up with TRBD2. The length of the CDR3 is 17 residues. J gave up 0 bases and V 1 base, and 3 bases lay outside the gene matches. Germline CDR1 is SQVTM and CDR2 is ANQGSEA.

In its sample, this clonotype was seen many times. The genes are TRBV20-1 and TRBJ2-3; 14 bases fit TRBD2. Trimming removed 6 bases from V and 4 bases from J; junction bases left unmatched: 6. CDR1 DFQATT and CDR2 SNEGSKA come from the germline V gene (reference sequence). This CDR3 comprises 15 residues. The CDR3 is CSAGGTSGSPDTQYF. The CDR3 bases are TGCAGTGCGGGCGGGACTAGCGGGAGCCCAGATACGCAGTATTTT.

To note about this clonotype: Mismatch with germline at one junction end may stem from a read error. The chain has TRBV2 and TRBJ2-4; TRBD1 matches at 7 bases. This CDR3 region has 17 residues. The V gene's germline CDR1 is SNHLY and CDR2 FYNNEI. CDR3: CASSEGGKGAPPKPRHF. The CDR3 coding sequence is TGTGCCAGCAGTGAAGGGGGGAAGGGGGCGCCGCCCAAGCCTCGGCACTTC.

The J gene is TRBJ2-7, the V gene TRBV5-1; 8 bases are shared with TRBD2. The J segment lost 4 bases and the V segment lost 0 bases, leaving 3 bases of the junction unmatched. Per the germline V gene, CDR1 is SGHRS and CDR2 is YFSETQ. There are 14 residues in the CDR3. Here the CDR3 DNA reads TGCGCCAGCAGCTTGGTGCGGGAGGATTACGAGCAGTACTTC. It encodes CASSLVREDYEQYF.

This clonotype was observed a few times. V gene TRBV4-2 combines with J gene TRBJ2-5, with 10 bases matching TRBD1. V was pared by 2 bases and J by 2 bases, with 8 bases of the junction left unmatched. Germline lookup yields CDR1 LGHNA and CDR2 YNFKEQ. CDR3 length equals 17 residues. In DNA form, the CDR3 reads TGTGCCAGCAGCCAAAGGGTGGACAGGGGGTCACAAGAGACCCAGTACTTC. Its translation is CASSQRVDRGSQETQYF.